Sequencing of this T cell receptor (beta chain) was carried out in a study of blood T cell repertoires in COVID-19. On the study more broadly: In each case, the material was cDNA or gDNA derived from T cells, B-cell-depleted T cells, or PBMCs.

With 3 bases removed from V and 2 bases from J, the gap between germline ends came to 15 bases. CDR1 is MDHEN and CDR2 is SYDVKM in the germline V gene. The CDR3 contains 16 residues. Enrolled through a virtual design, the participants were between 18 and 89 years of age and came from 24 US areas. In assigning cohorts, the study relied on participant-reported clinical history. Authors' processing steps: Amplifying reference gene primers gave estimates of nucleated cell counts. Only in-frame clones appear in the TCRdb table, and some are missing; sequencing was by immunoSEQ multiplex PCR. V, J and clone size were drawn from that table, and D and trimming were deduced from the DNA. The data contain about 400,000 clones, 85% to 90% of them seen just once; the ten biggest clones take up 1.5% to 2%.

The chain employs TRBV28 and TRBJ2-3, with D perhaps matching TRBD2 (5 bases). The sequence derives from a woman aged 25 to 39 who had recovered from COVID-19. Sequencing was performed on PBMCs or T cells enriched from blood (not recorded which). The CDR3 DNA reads TGTGCCAGCAGTTTCGTCCCGGGGTCGGTCACAGATACGCAGTATTTT. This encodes CASSFVPGSVTDTQYF.